These 25 T cell receptor beta chains share one sample of origin, sequenced in a study of glioma-infiltrating T cells after dendritic cell vaccination (dated by TCRdb to between 2015 and 2016). Libraries were built with the immunoSEQ multiplex PCR assay. In its TCRdb copy, this immuneACCESS table keeps in-frame sequences only and misses some clones. Where compared with another copy, unresolved V genes explain less than half of these, and the others have no known cause. A total of tens of thousands of clones appear in this sample, almost 85% of them only once. 2% to 2.5% of the sample goes to the ten largest clones. This sample comprised blood, obtained before dendritic cell vaccination. The source of these receptors is a human donor with glioblastoma.

The gene calls are TRBV11-2 and TRBJ2-5, with D perhaps TRBD2 (5 bases). V lost 4 bases and J 5 bases, leaving 20 bases between the germline ends. CDR1 and CDR2 (germline): SGHAT, FQNNGV. This CDR3 comprises 16 residues. The CDR3 loop is CASSSPGSAPWETQYF. The CDR3 DNA follows: TGTGCCAGCAGCTCCCCGGGTAGCGCACCCTGGGAGACCCAGTACTTC.

This clone has at least ten counts. V usage is TRBV6-6 and J usage is TRBJ2-7; 14 bases fit TRBD2. Germline-derived CDR1 and CDR2 are MNHNY and SVGAGI (reference sequence). The CDR3 spans 15 residues. The ends lost 6 bases at V and 5 bases at J; junction bases unmatched: 6. The CDR3 DNA reads as TGTGCCAGCAGGTCCGGGACTAGCGGGAGCCACGAGCAGTACGTC. It translates to CASRSGTSGSHEQYV.

The chain is built from TRBV19 and TRBJ1-1; 7 bases are shared with TRBD1. Trimming removed 11 bases from V and 0 bases from J; junction bases left unmatched: 15. Germline V gene data show CDR1 as LNHDA and CDR2 as SQIVND (reference sequence). The CDR3 has 16 residues. The CDR3 nucleotides are TGTGCCGCCAGTCCCGAACAGGGGAGGATGAACACTGAAGCTTTCTTT. It yields the protein CAASPEQGRMNTEAFF.

This chain uses TRBV29-1 with TRBJ1-1; the D is unclear. The germline V gene has CDR1 SQVTM and CDR2 ANQGSEA. There are 13 residues in the CDR3. V was cut by 0 bases and J by 2 bases, with 7 bases left in between. CDR3 nucleotide sequence: TGCAGCGTTGAAGATCAAACTAACACTGAAGCTTTCTTT. This codes for CSVEDQTNTEAFF.

The J gene is TRBJ1-4, the V gene TRBV2; D remains unclear. The CDR3 is 13 amino acids. V shed 4 bases and J shed 8 bases, with 11 bases lying between them. Per the germline V gene, CDR1 is SNHLY and CDR2 is FYNNEI. The CDR3 DNA reads as TGTGCCAGCAGTGGTAGGGAGAGGGAAAAACTGTTTTTT. This sequence encodes CASSGREREKLFF.

The chain couples TRBV27 to TRBJ1-5; D ambiguous. V lost 5 bases, J lost 7 bases, and 9 bases lay in between. The CDR3 extends over 12 amino acids. The germline V gene has CDR1 MNHEY and CDR2 SMNVEV (reference sequence). CDR3 DNA sequence: TGTGCCAGCAGTCCTCCGGGGCAGCCCCAGCATTTT. This codes for CASSPPGQPQHF.

Comments on this clone: Other DNA sequences in the sample encode the same CDR3. The chain employs TRBV18 and TRBJ2-1, with TRBD1 identical over 12 bases. Germline CDR1 and CDR2: KGHSH and LQKENI. The V and J ends lost 3 bases and 6 bases, in that order; junction bases with no gene match: 3. The CDR3 runs 15 residues. CDR3 sequence: CASSPGTGGFNEQFF. In DNA form, the CDR3 reads TGTGCCAGCTCACCCGGGACAGGGGGCTTCAATGAGCAGTTCTTC.

The chain joins TRBV15 to TRBJ1-2; the match to TRBD1 covers 8 bases. The CDR3 is 16 amino acids. Germline V lookup: CDR1 LNHNV, CDR2 YYDKDF (reference sequence). Unmatched junction bases numbered 11, after V lost 2 bases and J lost 6 bases. CDR3 sequence: CATSRRADRGADGYTF. CDR3 coding DNA: TGTGCCACCAGCAGAAGAGCCGACAGGGGAGCCGATGGCTACACCTTC.

The rearrangement links TRBV6-1 to TRBJ2-1; perhaps TRBD2 as D (6 bases). Germline V lookup: CDR1 MNHNS, CDR2 SASEGT. The CDR3 contains 16 residues. V was trimmed by 2 bases and J by 4 bases, leaving 15 bases between them. In DNA form, the CDR3 reads TGTGCCAGCAGTGAACTCGGCGGGACGATTTACAATGAGCAGTTCTTC. Amino acid sequence: CASSELGGTIYNEQFF.

This chain links TRBV2 with TRBJ2-3, with a possible D match to TRBD1 (7 bases). CDR3 size: 15 residues. The germline V and J ends were trimmed by 3 bases and 1 base, with 11 bases remaining between them. The germline V gene encodes CDR1 SNHLY and CDR2 FYNNEI. The CDR3 bases are TGTGCCAGCAGTGATTGGAGGGGGCGCACAGATACGCAGTATTTT. Amino acids: CASSDWRGRTDTQYF.

V usage is TRBV2 and J usage is TRBJ2-5, with D possibly matching TRBD1 (6 bases). Near its end, the DNA agrees better with TRBJ2-7, so the J call may be wrong. CDR3 length: 15 amino acids. CDR1 is SNHLY and CDR2 is FYNNEI in the germline V gene. CDR3 DNA sequence: TGTGCCAGCACGCCCGGAGACAGGCTCTTCTACGAGCAGTACTTC. Its translation is CASTPGDRLFYEQYF.

This chain links TRBV10-3 with TRBJ2-7; TRBD1 agrees at 8 bases. The CDR3 loop spans 14 amino acids. The germline V gene has CDR1 ENHRY and CDR2 SYGVKD. Unmatched junction bases numbered 5, after V lost 5 bases and J lost 2 bases. CDR3 in DNA: TGTGCCATCAGTAACCGGGACAGGACCTACGAGCAGTACTTC. This codes for CAISNRDRTYEQYF.

The CDR3 spells CASSLDRAPLSTDTQYF. The CDR3 DNA is TGCGCCAGCAGCTTGGATCGTGCCCCGCTAAGCACAGATACGCAGTATTTT. The chain combines TRBV5-1 with TRBJ2-3; D remains unclear. V lost 0 bases to trimming and J lost 0 bases, with 14 bases between them. The germline gives CDR1 SGHRS, CDR2 YFSETQ. This CDR3 contains 17 residues.

The rearrangement links TRBV6-5 to TRBJ2-4; TRBD2 aligns across 9 bases. CDR1 and CDR2 from the germline V gene are MNHEY and SVGAGI. This CDR3 is built from 15 residues. The V gene end was trimmed by 6 bases and the J gene end by 0 bases; junction bases not matched to a gene: 3. In DNA, the CDR3 is TGTGCCAGCAGCCGCGGGGGGGTAGCCAAAAACATTCAGTACTTC. This translates into CASSRGGVAKNIQYF.

This chain uses TRBV5-1 with TRBJ2-5, with D possibly TRBD2 on 6 matching bases. V lost 3 bases and J lost 2, with 14 bases in between. Germline V gene data show CDR1 as SGHRS and CDR2 as YFSETQ. The CDR3 runs 15 residues. The CDR3 here is CASSSQGTFQETQYF. In DNA, the CDR3 is TGCGCCAGCAGCTCCCAAGGGACTTTTCAAGAGACCCAGTACTTC.

The chain recombines TRBV27 with TRBJ2-1; D call uncertain. Per the germline V gene, CDR1 is MNHEY and CDR2 is SMNVEV (reference sequence). The CDR3 length is 14 residues. The V end was cut by 2 bases, the J end by 8 bases, with 13 bases between. CDR3 protein: CASSLIASLYEQFF. CDR3 sequence (DNA): TGTGCCAGCAGTTTAATTGCGTCGCTCTATGAGCAGTTCTTC.

The chain combines TRBV4-1 with TRBJ1-2, with D possibly TRBD1 on 5 matching bases. This CDR3 has 16 residues. Trimming shortened V by 3 bases and J by 4 bases, and 18 bases separated the two germline ends. CDR1 is MGHRA and CDR2 is YSYEKL in the germline V gene. CDR3 protein: CASSQNSLGAIYGYTF. The CDR3 DNA is TGCGCCAGCAGCCAGAACAGCCTAGGGGCAATCTATGGCTACACCTTC.

This chain uses TRBV11-2 with TRBJ2-3; tentatively, D is TRBD1 (6 bases). This CDR3 region has 16 residues. CDR1 and CDR2 from the germline V gene are SGHAT and FQNNGV. V lost 5 bases to trimming and J lost 6 bases, with 21 bases between them. CDR3 amino acids: CASSLGFRGPGDTQYF. The CDR3 DNA is TGTGCCAGCAGCCTAGGGTTCAGGGGCCCCGGGGATACGCAGTATTTT.

V is TRBV12-5 and J is TRBJ1-3; unclear D gene. V lost 5 bases and J lost 8, with 19 bases in between. The CDR3 consists of 15 residues. Germline lookup yields CDR1 LGHNT and CDR2 FRNRAP. The CDR3 nucleotides read TGTGCTAGTGGTCCAACTGTATCGGCTGCGGACACCATATATTTT. Amino acids: CASGPTVSAADTIYF.

The rearrangement uses TRBV6-1 and TRBJ1-3; D is undetermined. CDR1 MNHNS and CDR2 SASEGT come from the germline V gene. Trimming stripped 4 bases from V and 0 bases from J, with 10 bases between. The CDR3 spans 15 residues. The CDR3 DNA follows: TGTGCCAGCAGTGTGGAGGTCTTCTCTGGAAACACCATATATTTT. Protein product: CASSVEVFSGNTIYF.

The V call is TRBV18, the J call TRBJ1-1; 12 positions agree with TRBD1. Germline CDR1 is KGHSH and CDR2 is LQKENI. CDR3 length: 16 amino acids. The V gene end was trimmed by 6 bases and the J gene end by 1 base; junction bases not matched to a gene: 6. CDR3 DNA: TGTGCCAGCTCCCCCGGGACAGGGGGCACGAACACTGAAGCTTTCTTT. It codes for CASSPGTGGTNTEAFF.

V is TRBV6-6 and J is TRBJ2-2; 7 positions match TRBD1. CDR1 is MNHNY and CDR2 is SVGAGI in the germline V gene (reference sequence). The CDR3 consists of 15 residues. After removal of 2 bases from V and 1 base from J, the junction contained 1 base not matched to a gene. The CDR3 DNA is TGTGCCAGCAGTTACCGGACAGGGAACACCGGGGAGCTGTTTTTT. Its translation is CASSYRTGNTGELFF.

The chain joins TRBV7-6 to TRBJ2-7, with D hard to call. V was cut by 5 bases and J by 2 bases, with 10 bases left in between. CDR3 length equals 13 residues. From germline, CDR1 is SGHVS and CDR2 FNYEAQ. CDR3 bases: TGTGCCAGCAGCGGAGACGGTCCCTACGAGCAGTACTTC. Protein: CASSGDGPYEQYF.

The chain joins TRBV7-9 to TRBJ2-3, with D perhaps matching TRBD1 (5 bases). The V gene lost 2 bases and the J gene lost 0 bases, with 12 bases spanning the gap. Germline CDR1 SEHNR, CDR2 FQNEAQ (reference sequence). The CDR3 contains 16 residues. The CDR3 protein is CASSLLTVTSTDTQYF. The CDR3 DNA is TGTGCCAGCAGCTTATTGACAGTTACTAGCACAGATACGCAGTATTTT.

V gene TRBV7-3 combines with J gene TRBJ1-1; 8 bases agree with TRBD1. The CDR3 length is 14 residues. With 2 bases clipped from V and 6 bases from J, the junction kept 5 bases outside the gene matches. Germline V gene data show CDR1 as SGHTA and CDR2 as FQGTGA. Here the CDR3 DNA reads TGTGCCAGCAGCTTACATCAGGGGGCCTCTGAAGCTTTCTTT. It translates to CASSLHQGASEAFF.